A selection of T cell receptor beta chains follows, all from one sample in a study of response to subunit inactivated influenza vaccine. MiXCR was run by TCRdb on the RT-PCR reads, yielding one entry per CDR3 protein. The repertoire holds around 320,000 distinct CDR3 sequences, with around 20% as singletons. The sequencing here drew on PBMCs from blood, taken less than 22 months after vaccination. All receptors come from a man between 50 and 69 years old who received an inactivated influenza vaccine. Both conserved end residues are part of each CDR3. D genes are given only for firm matches. The size field is filled for only some rows; it gives once, few, many or a size class.

CDR3nt: TGTGCCAGCAGCTGGACAGGTTACAAAGAGACCCAGTACTTC
CDR3aa: CASSWTGYKETQYF
j_gene: TRBJ2-5
len: 14
d_gene: TRBD1
v_gene: TRBV5-6
abundance: NA

CDR3nt: TGTGCCAGCTCACCTCCGAACAGCTTCGGGGTGACTGAAGCTTTCTTT
CDR3aa: CASSPPNSFGVTEAFF
j_gene: TRBJ1-1
len: 16
d_gene: NA
v_gene: TRBV18
abundance: NA

CDR3nt: TGTGCCAGCAGCTCTACGACAGGGTCGGGCGAGCAGTACTTC
CDR3aa: CASSSTTGSGEQYF
j_gene: TRBJ2-7
len: 14
d_gene: TRBD1
v_gene: TRBV7-2
abundance: NA

CDR3nt: TGTGCCAGCAGCTTGGAACTGAACTCTGGAAACACCATATATTTT
CDR3aa: CASSLELNSGNTIYF
j_gene: TRBJ1-3
len: 15
d_gene: NA
v_gene: TRBV5-6
abundance: many

CDR3nt: TGTGCCTGGAGTAAGGACAGGGCCACTGAAGCTTTCTTT
CDR3aa: CAWSKDRATEAFF
j_gene: TRBJ1-1
len: 13
d_gene: TRBD1
v_gene: TRBV30
abundance: NA

CDR3nt: TGTGCCAGCAGTCCCGGGGAATGGGCAGACGGAGAGACCCGGTACTTC
CDR3aa: CASSPGEWADGETRYF
j_gene: TRBJ2-5
len: 16
d_gene: NA
v_gene: TRBV12-3/TRBV12-4
abundance: NA

CDR3nt: TGTGCCAGCAGTTACCTTGTCGGCAGAAGTTGGGACTATGGCTACACCTTC
CDR3aa: CASSYLVGRSWDYGYTF
j_gene: TRBJ1-2
len: 17
d_gene: NA
v_gene: TRBV6-2/TRBV6-3
abundance: NA

CDR3nt: TGCAGTGCTAGAGACAGTGAAAATGCCGTGGAAGCTTTCTTT
CDR3aa: CSARDSENAVEAFF
j_gene: TRBJ1-1
len: 14
d_gene: NA
v_gene: TRBV20-1
abundance: NA

CDR3nt: TGTGCCAGCAGCCAGAAGGTCAGGGCGAACACCGGGGAGCTGTTTTTT
CDR3aa: CASSQKVRANTGELFF
j_gene: TRBJ2-2
len: 16
d_gene: NA
v_gene: TRBV5-6
abundance: NA

CDR3nt: TGTGCCAGCAGCTCCCCGAAGCTGGACAGTAACAATGAAAAACTGTTTTTT
CDR3aa: CASSSPKLDSNNEKLFF
j_gene: TRBJ1-4
len: 17
d_gene: NA
v_gene: TRBV5-5
abundance: few

CDR3nt: TGTGCCATCAGAGAGACAGGGGTGAACACTGAAGCTTTCTTT
CDR3aa: CAIRETGVNTEAFF
j_gene: TRBJ1-1
len: 14
d_gene: TRBD1
v_gene: TRBV10-3
abundance: NA

CDR3nt: TGTGCCAGCAGCTTTGGCGACAGGCGGGCCGGGGAGCTGTTTTTT
CDR3aa: CASSFGDRRAGELFF
j_gene: TRBJ2-2
len: 15
d_gene: NA
v_gene: TRBV7-2
abundance: NA

CDR3nt: TGTGCCAGCAGTGATCAATTTTTGAACACTGAAGCTTTCTTT
CDR3aa: CASSDQFLNTEAFF
j_gene: TRBJ1-1
len: 14
d_gene: NA
v_gene: TRBV2
abundance: few

CDR3nt: TGTGCCAGCAGCTCGCGTCAGGGTACCGGGGAGCTGTTTTTT
CDR3aa: CASSSRQGTGELFF
j_gene: TRBJ2-2
len: 14
d_gene: NA
v_gene: TRBV7-2
abundance: NA

CDR3nt: TGCGCCAGCAGGCCAGGGGGCGCGGTTGAAGCTTTCTTT
CDR3aa: CASRPGGAVEAFF
j_gene: TRBJ1-1
len: 13
d_gene: TRBD1
v_gene: TRBV5-1
abundance: few

CDR3nt: TGTGCCAGTAGCGACAGCGGGAACACTGAAGCTTTCTTT
CDR3aa: CASSDSGNTEAFF
j_gene: TRBJ1-1
len: 13
d_gene: NA
v_gene: TRBV19
abundance: once

CDR3nt: TGTGCCAGCAGGCTTGATGGGTTTGGTGGCTACACCTTC
CDR3aa: CASRLDGFGGYTF
j_gene: TRBJ1-2
len: 13
d_gene: NA
v_gene: TRBV7-2
abundance: few

CDR3nt: TGCGCCAGCACGGGGTCCGGGAACACTGAAGCTTTCTTT
CDR3aa: CASTGSGNTEAFF
j_gene: TRBJ1-1
len: 13
d_gene: NA
v_gene: TRBV5-1
abundance: few

CDR3nt: TGTGCCAGCACCCTGGGGCTTAGCCTCTCCTACAATGAGCAGTTCTTC
CDR3aa: CASTLGLSLSYNEQFF
j_gene: TRBJ2-1
len: 16
d_gene: NA
v_gene: TRBV6-2/TRBV6-3
abundance: few

CDR3nt: TGTGCCAGCAGTTTTGAGGGGACAGGCTACGAGCAGTACTTC
CDR3aa: CASSFEGTGYEQYF
j_gene: TRBJ2-7
len: 14
d_gene: TRBD1
v_gene: TRBV28
abundance: NA

CDR3nt: TGTGCCACAGCAGTGGGGGGACAGAGATCTGGAAACACCATATATTTT
CDR3aa: CATAVGGQRSGNTIYF
j_gene: TRBJ1-3
len: 16
d_gene: TRBD1
v_gene: TRBV2
abundance: many

CDR3nt: TGTGCCAGCAGCCTGACGGCTATGGCTTTCTTT
CDR3aa: CASSLTAMAFF
j_gene: TRBJ1-1
len: 11
d_gene: NA
v_gene: TRBV7-2
abundance: few

CDR3nt: TGTGCCAGCAGCCAAGAACGCCAGGCACCCCAGCATTTT
CDR3aa: CASSQERQAPQHF
j_gene: TRBJ1-5
len: 13
d_gene: NA
v_gene: TRBV3-1
abundance: many

CDR3nt: TGTGCCACCAGTGAACCAGGGGATAATTCACCCCTCCACTTT
CDR3aa: CATSEPGDNSPLHF
j_gene: TRBJ1-6
len: 14
d_gene: NA
v_gene: TRBV24-1
abundance: NA

CDR3nt: TGTGCCAGTAGCAGGGGACGGCTCGACTATGGCTACACCTTC
CDR3aa: CASSRGRLDYGYTF
j_gene: TRBJ1-2
len: 14
d_gene: NA
v_gene: TRBV19
abundance: few

CDR3nt: TGCGCCAGCAGCTTGGGGTATGGCGGGAGCGCAGATACGCAGTATTTT
CDR3aa: CASSLGYGGSADTQYF
j_gene: TRBJ2-3
len: 16
d_gene: TRBD2
v_gene: TRBV5-1
abundance: NA

CDR3nt: TGCAGTGCTAGATCTCCATCGCGTGTCGACGAGCAGTACTTC
CDR3aa: CSARSPSRVDEQYF
j_gene: TRBJ2-7
len: 14
d_gene: NA
v_gene: TRBV20-1
abundance: few

CDR3nt: TGTGCCAGCAGCTTAGTCGCCCGAGGTCGGAGGATTCAAGAGACCCAGTACTTC
CDR3aa: CASSLVARGRRIQETQYF
j_gene: TRBJ2-5
len: 18
d_gene: NA
v_gene: TRBV7-2
abundance: once

CDR3nt: TGTGCCAGCAGTTACAGGGGACAGCGATCAATGAATCAGCCCCAGCATTTT
CDR3aa: CASSYRGQRSMNQPQHF
j_gene: TRBJ1-5
len: 17
d_gene: TRBD1
v_gene: TRBV6-5
abundance: NA

CDR3nt: TGTGCCAGCAGTTTAAACCCCCCCCTTTGGGGGGAAGCAGCGGCAGATACGCAGTATTTT
CDR3aa: CASSLNPPLWGEAAADTQYF
j_gene: TRBJ2-3
len: 20
d_gene: NA
v_gene: TRBV27
abundance: NA

CDR3nt: TGTGCCAGCAGCGCAGGACAGGGTGAGACCCAGTACTTC
CDR3aa: CASSAGQGETQYF
j_gene: TRBJ2-5
len: 13
d_gene: TRBD1
v_gene: TRBV5-6
abundance: NA

CDR3nt: TGTGCCAGCAGCGTCGGGCAGACCTCCTACGAGCAGTACTTC
CDR3aa: CASSVGQTSYEQYF
j_gene: TRBJ2-7
len: 14
d_gene: NA
v_gene: TRBV9
abundance: NA